The sequence of this T cell receptor (beta chain) was determined in a study of T cells after yellow fever vaccination. Overall study findings and caveats: CD4 and CD8 compartments shared a small share of clonotypes, likely from convergent recombination. Most primary-vaccination clones recurred post-booster (roughly 96% CD4, more than 85% CD8).

With respect to this clonotype: Antigen unknown.

Germline CDR1 SQVTM, CDR2 ANQGSEA. V lost 0 bases, J lost 8 bases, and 6 bases stayed unmatched. The CDR3 is 14 amino acids. One entry per CDR3 protein results from TCRdb running MiXCR on the 5' RACE reads. The table records 500,000 to 650,000 distinct CDR3 sequences, 9% to 15% of them present only once. The sequence was collected from a man aged 25 to 40 who received the YFV17D yellow fever vaccine. The chain carries TRBV29-1 and TRBJ1-2; the match to TRBD1 covers 10 bases. Sample: PBMCs, taken on the day of the yellow fever booster vaccination. The CDR3, as DNA: TGCAGCGTTGAAGAGTCGACAGGGGGCCGGGGCTACACCTTC. It encodes CSVEESTGGRGYTF.